This T cell receptor beta chain came from a study of blood T cell repertoires in COVID-19. The CDR3 extends over 12 amino acids. Germline-derived CDR1 and CDR2 are LNHDA and SQIVND (reference sequence). V shed 6 bases and J shed 4 bases, with 9 bases lying between them. Sequenced by immunoSEQ multiplex PCR; TCRdb stores in-frame clones only, minus some. The table shows tens of thousands of clones, with around 90% occurring only once. This chain uses TRBV19 with TRBJ1-1; weak D call: TRBD1 (6 bases). Sequencing used peripheral blood. The sequence was collected from a man aged 55 to 69 with acute or convalescent COVID-19. CDR3 protein: CASSEGVTEAFF. The CDR3 coding sequence is TGTGCCAGTAGCGAGGGGGTCACTGAAGCTTTCTTT.